The table lists the clone carrying this T cell receptor beta chain with a few counts. The source of the sample is a study of beta chain features in type 1 diabetes. Reverse transcribing all isolated RNA meant expressed TCRB transcripts were sequenced. This table comes from immunoSEQ multiplex PCR, and its TCRdb copy is limited to in-frame clones, with some not included. The data hold 350,000 to 450,000 clones, with roughly 16% observed a single time. The V gene's germline CDR1 is MNHEY and CDR2 SVGAGI. CDR3 length equals 11 residues. Trimming removed 6 bases at V and 4 bases at J, with 6 bases between.

V is TRBV6-5 and J is TRBJ1-1; D not resolved. The origin of this receptor is a woman aged 18-30 years in good health. Material for sequencing was naive CD4+ T cells from blood. CDR3 sequence reads: CASSYLTEAFF. DNA of the CDR3: TGTGCCAGCAGCTACCTCACTGAAGCTTTCTTT.